This TCR beta chain comes out of a study of shared clonotypes between healthy human individuals (dated by TCRdb to the early 2020s). With regard to the full study: Three men and a couple of women, aged 18 to 49 years, made up the cohort. For each donor, CD4 naive and CD4 memory were each run on three plates, CD8 naive on two plates, and CD8 memory on one plate. To estimate repertoire size and how much clonotypes are shared between individuals, the study performed deep sequencing of blood TCR repertoires from 4 to 6 healthy adults. To increase sequencing depth and limit assay-specific biases, TCR repertoire library preparation and sequencing were carried out by different laboratories using diverse techniques. Leukapheresis yielded between about 0.8 and 9.5 billion PBMCs per donor. Summary of the overall study and its limitations: The genetic and exposure-history diversity represented was limited by the small number of donors. Based on pairwise subsampling, the degree of clonotype sharing among donors was expected to be affected by sequencing depth. Larger estimated clonotype richness was generally found for naive subsets than for memory subsets. Higher generation probabilities were observed for clonotypes shared by all four sorted-subset donors than for non-shared clonotypes. Sampling was restricted to blood, and TCR repertoires in tissue are likely to differ from TCR repertoires in blood. Approximately 5% of naive CD4, 3.5% of naive CD8, approximately 2% of memory CD4, and 0.4% of memory CD8 clonotypes were shared across several donors. Rarefaction of sorted-subset datasets indicated incomplete sequencing despite the large sequencing depth.

This clone has only one observation. Its antigen has not been determined. No clone much larger than this one lies a single base away; base qualities are absent. Using the deep immunoSEQ assay, multiplex PCR amplified TCR CDR3 regions from genomic DNA. Extracted genomic DNA from each cell subset was spread evenly across all wells of several immunoSEQ 96-well plates, with each plate serving as a replicate. For sorted subsets, roughly 200 ng of genomic DNA, equivalent to around 30,000 T cell genomes, went into each replicate PCR. The purified libraries were quantified using a Qubit 3.0 fluorometer, sized with a Bioanalyzer 2100, and then quantified again using the KAPA Library Quantification kit. Each immunoSEQ 96-well plate was sequenced on its own single-read 150-cycle Illumina NextSeq 550 flow cell. Processing in the source paper ran as follows. Because the immunoSEQ output included only junctional sequences and no quality scores, the filtering could not be the same as the filtering used for full-length reads. To assign V/J genes and CDR3, sequences were annotated using PyIR, a Python wrapper for IgBLAST v1.9, with IMGT germline references. Any read was removed if the V/J assignment was weak (E-value above 1e-6), the CDR3 was missing, or the read contained stop codons, out-of-frame junctions, or ambiguous translated residues. V3J clonotypes were defined as sequences sharing the same inferred V gene, J gene, and CDR3 amino acid sequence. Percentage overlap between repertoires was computed as shared unique clonotypes divided by the size of the smaller repertoire. Three approaches were used to assess repertoire richness: RTK rarefaction, the Chao1 estimator, and Recon v2.1 estimates of unobserved clonotypes. OLGA was used to compute generation probabilities for all TCRbeta clonotypes that the gDNA method yielded from a few donors. TCRdb's version of the immuneACCESS table is confined to in-frame rearrangements and falls short of the full clone set. An unresolved V gene accounts for under half of the shortfall where checked; the remainder is of unknown origin. The V and J calls and the clone size are those of that table, but D and trimming were determined from the DNA. Here the sample has roughly 2,300,000 clones; just under 95% occur a single time. The ten largest clonotypes hold more than 0.35% of the sample.

Healthy HIV-negative adults with no recently reported acute infections or vaccinations were included as donors. Every donor was a Caucasian adult residing in Nashville, Tennessee, USA. CD4+ T cells were enriched through magnetic negative selection, after which naive cells were positively selected on CD45RA and the remaining negative fraction served as the memory subset. Blood was collected by leukapheresis, and PBMCs were isolated by Ficoll-Histopaque density gradient centrifugation and then cryopreserved in liquid nitrogen vapor phase. Analytical flow cytometry was used to check the purity and quantity of every magnetically sorted T cell population. From each sorted fraction, genomic DNA was isolated and quantified by UV absorbance on a Nanodrop 2000c. V was cut back by 3 bases and J by 7 bases, leaving a gap of 15 bases between them. The CDR3 holds 15 amino acids from the cysteine to the phenylalanine. Here the CDR3 DNA is all that survives: 45 bases in frame from base 1. The germline V gene (reference sequence) specifies MNHEY as CDR1 and SMNVEV as CDR2.

The receptor was derived from a young man in good health. Some clones in this sample may be carry-over from other donors' samples. The chain links TRBV27 with TRBJ1-4; the D gene remains uncertain. Material: naive CD4+ T cells from PBMCs. Explained via the paper, the cell subset or site label denotes: CD45RA+ positively selected. The CDR3 has the sequence CASSFHGTGVEKLFF. The DNA is TGTGCCAGCAGTTTCCACGGAACCGGAGTTGAAAAACTGTTTTTT.